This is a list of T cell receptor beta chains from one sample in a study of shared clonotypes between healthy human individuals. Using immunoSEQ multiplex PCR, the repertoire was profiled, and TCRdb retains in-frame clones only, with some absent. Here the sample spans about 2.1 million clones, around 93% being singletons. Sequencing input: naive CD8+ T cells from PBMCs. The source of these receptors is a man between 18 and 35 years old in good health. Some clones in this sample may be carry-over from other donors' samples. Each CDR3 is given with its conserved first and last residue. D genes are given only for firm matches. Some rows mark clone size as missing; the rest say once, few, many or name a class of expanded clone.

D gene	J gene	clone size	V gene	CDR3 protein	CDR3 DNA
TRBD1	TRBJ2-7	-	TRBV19	CASSLLAGGTFVEQYF	TGTGCCAGTAGCTTACTCGCAGGGGGAACGTTTGTTGAGCAGTACTTC
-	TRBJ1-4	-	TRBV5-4	CASSLGVNEKLFF	TGTGCCAGCAGCCTGGGGGTGAATGAAAAACTGTTTTTT
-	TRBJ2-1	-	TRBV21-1	CASTQRWFPDDSYNEQFF	TGTGCCAGCACCCAAAGGTGGTTCCCGGATGACTCCTACAATGAGCAGTTCTTC
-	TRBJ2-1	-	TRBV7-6	CASSLYRGVYNEQFF	TGTGCCAGCAGCTTATATCGTGGGGTTTACAATGAGCAGTTCTTC
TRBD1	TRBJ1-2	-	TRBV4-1	CASSTGPGQQGGYTF	TGCGCCAGCAGCACGGGACCGGGACAGCAGGGTGGCTACACCTTC
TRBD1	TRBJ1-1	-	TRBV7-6	CASSLDWGQGIYTEAFF	TGTGCCAGCAGCTTAGATTGGGGACAGGGAATATACACTGAAGCTTTCTTT
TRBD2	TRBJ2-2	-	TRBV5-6	CASSHSGLAGPNTGELFF	TGTGCCAGCAGCCATTCGGGACTAGCGGGCCCGAACACCGGGGAGCTGTTTTTT
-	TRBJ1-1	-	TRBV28	CASSLQYGVGQNTEAFF	TGTGCCAGCAGTTTACAGTATGGTGTTGGACAGAACACTGAAGCTTTCTTT
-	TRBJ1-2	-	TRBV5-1	CASSPRAGQESYGYTF	TGCGCCAGCAGCCCGAGGGCAGGGCAGGAGAGCTATGGCTACACCTTC
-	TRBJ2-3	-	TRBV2	CASSEGFRGTDTQYF	TGTGCCAGCAGTGAAGGCTTCCGGGGAACAGATACGCAGTATTTT
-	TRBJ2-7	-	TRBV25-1	CASSDFNVWDEQYF	TGTGCCAGCAGTGATTTTAACGTTTGGGACGAGCAGTACTTC
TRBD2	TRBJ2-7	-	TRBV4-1	CASSPGTRGYEQYF	TGCGCCAGCAGCCCCGGGACTAGAGGTTACGAGCAGTACTTC
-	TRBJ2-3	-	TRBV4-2	CASSQGTTGGYTQYF	TGTGCCAGCAGCCAAGGGACTACCGGCGGGTATACGCAGTATTTT
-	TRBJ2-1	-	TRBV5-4	CASSPRAVNEQFF	TGTGCCAGCAGCCCCCGGGCTGTCAATGAGCAGTTCTTC
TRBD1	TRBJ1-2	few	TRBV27	CASSLSPGGYGYTF	TGTGCCAGCAGTTTATCTCCAGGGGGCTATGGCTACACCTTC
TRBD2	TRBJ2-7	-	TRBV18	CASSPGGGGEQYF	TGTGCCAGCTCACCCGGCGGGGGTGGCGAGCAGTACTTC
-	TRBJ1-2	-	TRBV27	CASSEKQGLEGYTF	TGTGCCAGCAGCGAAAAACAGGGACTGGAGGGCTACACCTTC
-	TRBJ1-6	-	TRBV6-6	CASLMAPSSPLHF	TGTGCCAGCCTCATGGCACCAAGTTCACCCCTCCACTTT
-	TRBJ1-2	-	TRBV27	CASSPLIIYQGHETGYTF	TGTGCCAGCAGTCCACTTATTATCTATCAGGGACATGAAACTGGCTACACCTTC
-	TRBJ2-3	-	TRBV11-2	CASSFGGGTDTQYF	TGTGCCAGCAGCTTCGGGGGTGGCACAGATACGCAGTATTTT
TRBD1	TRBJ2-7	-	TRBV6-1	CASRPPGQGSEQYF	TGTGCCAGCAGGCCCCCGGGACAGGGTAGCGAGCAGTACTTC
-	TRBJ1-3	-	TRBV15	CATQSTIRLSGNTIYF	TGTGCCACCCAGTCCACCATCCGTTTATCTGGAAACACCATATATTTT
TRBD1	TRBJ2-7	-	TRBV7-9	CASSLAGQGQYF	TGTGCCAGCAGCTTAGCGGGACAGGGACAGTACTTC
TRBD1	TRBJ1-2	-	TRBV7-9	CASSNGTGGNYGYTF	TGTGCCAGCAGCAATGGGACAGGAGGTAACTATGGCTACACCTTC
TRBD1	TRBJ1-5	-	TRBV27	CASSRQGGNQPQHF	TGTGCCAGCAGTCGACAGGGCGGCAATCAGCCCCAGCATTTT
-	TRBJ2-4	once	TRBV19	CASSASRGGKNIQYF	TGTGCCAGTAGTGCAAGCAGGGGAGGCAAAAACATTCAGTACTTC
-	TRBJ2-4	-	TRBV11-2	CASSLLPRSAKNIQYF	TGTGCCAGCAGCTTACTCCCTCGGAGTGCCAAAAACATTCAGTACTTC
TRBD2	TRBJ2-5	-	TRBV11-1	CASSFSSGRAFRETQYF	TGTGCCAGCAGCTTTTCTAGCGGGAGGGCCTTTCGAGAGACCCAGTACTTC
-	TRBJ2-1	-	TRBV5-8	CASSLFGRSAYNEQFF	TGTGCCAGCAGCTTATTCGGGAGATCTGCCTACAATGAGCAGTTCTTC
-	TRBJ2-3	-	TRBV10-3	CAISESWIDADTQYF	TGTGCCATCAGTGAGTCGTGGATAGACGCAGATACGCAGTATTTT
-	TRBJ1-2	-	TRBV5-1	CASSLGPGYTF	TGCGCCAGCAGCTTGGGTCCTGGCTACACCTTC
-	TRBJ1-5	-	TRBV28	CASSLLEGEYQPQHF	TGTGCCAGCAGTTTATTGGAGGGGGAGTATCAGCCCCAGCATTTT
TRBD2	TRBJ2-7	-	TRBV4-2	CASSQDPGEGSHEQYF	TGTGCCAGCAGCCAAGATCCGGGGGAGGGATCCCACGAGCAGTACTTC
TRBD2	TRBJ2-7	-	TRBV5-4	CASSQGLAGVYEQYF	TGTGCCAGCAGCCAGGGACTAGCGGGAGTCTACGAGCAGTACTTC
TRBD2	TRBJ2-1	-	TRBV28	CASSLAGGLIQEEQFF	TGTGCCAGCAGTTTGGCGGGAGGCTTGATACAAGAGGAGCAGTTCTTC
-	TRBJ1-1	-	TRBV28	CASSLRATYLPGAEAFF	TGTGCCAGCAGTTTAAGGGCGACATACCTCCCCGGGGCTGAAGCTTTCTTT
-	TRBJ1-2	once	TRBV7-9	CASSFPTGVYGYTF	TGTGCCAGCAGCTTCCCGACAGGTGTCTATGGCTACACCTTC
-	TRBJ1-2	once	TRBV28	CASSRYGYTF	TGTGCCAGCAGTAGATATGGCTACACCTTC
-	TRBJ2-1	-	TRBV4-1	CASSQVTANEQFF	TGCGCCAGCAGCCAAGTGACCGCAAATGAGCAGTTCTTC
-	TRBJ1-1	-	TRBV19	CASIQTHEAFF	TGTGCCAGTATCCAGACTCATGAAGCTTTCTTT
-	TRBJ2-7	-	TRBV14	CASSQVSGLLFYEQYF	TGTGCCAGCAGCCAAGTTTCTGGACTATTATTCTACGAGCAGTACTTC
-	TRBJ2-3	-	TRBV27	CASRFQGSTDTQYF	TGTGCCAGCCGGTTCCAGGGTAGCACAGATACGCAGTATTTT
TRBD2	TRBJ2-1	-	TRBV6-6	CASSYLAGGYNEQFF	TGTGCCAGCAGTTACCTAGCGGGGGGATACAATGAGCAGTTCTTC
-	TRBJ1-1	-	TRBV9	CASSSKQEQNTEAFF	TGTGCCAGCAGCTCAAAGCAGGAACAGAACACTGAAGCTTTCTTT
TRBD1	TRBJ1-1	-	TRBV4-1	CASSHPEYRQGLNTEAFF	TGCGCCAGCAGCCACCCCGAATATAGACAGGGACTGAACACTGAAGCTTTCTTT
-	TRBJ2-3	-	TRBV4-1	CASSQEPSALGTDTQYF	TGCGCCAGCAGCCAAGAGCCAAGCGCCCTGGGCACAGATACGCAGTATTTT
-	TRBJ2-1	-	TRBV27	CASSLGRTGSNEQFF	TGTGCCAGCAGTTTGGGTAGAACCGGGAGCAATGAGCAGTTCTTC
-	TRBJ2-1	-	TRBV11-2	CASSLEASLGNEQFF	TGTGCCAGCAGCTTAGAGGCTAGCCTGGGCAATGAGCAGTTCTTC
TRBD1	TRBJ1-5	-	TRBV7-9	CASSGRDRVDQPQHF	TGTGCCAGCAGCGGGCGGGACAGGGTGGACCAGCCCCAGCATTTT
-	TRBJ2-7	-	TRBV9	CASSVGVGEQYF	TGTGCCAGCAGCGTAGGGGTTGGCGAGCAGTACTTC
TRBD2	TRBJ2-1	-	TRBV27	CASSLGAGGPSEQFF	TGTGCCAGCAGTTTAGGTGCGGGGGGACCTTCTGAGCAGTTCTTC
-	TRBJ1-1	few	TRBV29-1	CSVDTNRVMDTEAFF	TGCAGCGTGGACACAAACAGGGTGATGGACACTGAAGCTTTCTTT
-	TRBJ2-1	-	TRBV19	CASSAAGTVYNEQFF	TGTGCCAGTAGTGCCGCCGGGACGGTCTACAATGAGCAGTTCTTC
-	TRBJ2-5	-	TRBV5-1	CASSPGRYQETQYF	TGCGCCAGCAGCCCAGGACGGTACCAAGAGACCCAGTACTTC